The sequence of this TCR beta chain was determined in a study of OX40 agonist ivuxolimab in advanced cancers. Study-level background: Cancers in dose escalation were hepatocellular, melanoma, renal cell and head and neck. In three patients, partial responses were observed, one with hepatocellular carcinoma and two with cutaneous melanoma.

Sequencing used immunoSEQ multiplex PCR; TCRdb keeps in-frame clones, though not all of them. The sample consists of roughly 17,000 clones, over 60% of them appearing once. Patients with a history of autoimmune disease or on systemic immunosuppression were excluded. For this clone: Its antigen is as yet unknown.

CDR3 length: 15 amino acids. Trimming took 1 base from V and 3 from J; bases not matched to a gene: 6. CDR1 is MGHRA, CDR2 YSYEKL, per germline. Findings and caveats of the study: Clonal expansion by week 6 occurred in CD4+ and CD8+ blood T cells (at 0.1 to 3.0 mg/kg).

The sequenced sample was CD4+ or CD8+ T cells sorted from blood, obtained in a trial of the OX40 agonist ivuxolimab. This TCR derives from an adult with an advanced solid tumor such as melanoma, head and neck, liver or kidney cancer. This rearrangement joins TRBV4-1 to TRBJ2-7; 7 bases match TRBD2. The CDR3 loop reads CASSQGPGGGYEQYF. The CDR3 DNA is TGCGCCAGCAGCCAAGGACCGGGAGGCGGCTACGAGCAGTACTTC.